Below, 3 T cell receptor beta chains from the same sample are listed, as sequenced in a study of identical twins. TCRdb analysed the 5' RACE reads with MiXCR anew, one entry per CDR3 protein. The table shows some 500,000 distinct CDR3 sequences, with 13% to 15% occurring only once. This sample also appeared in a second study, on yellow fever vaccine responses in identical twins.

Sequencing input: CD4+ T cells sorted from blood. The receptors stem from a young woman in good health.

This clonotype was counted ten times or more. This chain links TRBV5-6 with TRBJ2-7; weak D call: TRBD1 (6 bases). CDR3 length: 15 residues. The V gene lost 4 bases and the J gene lost 3 bases, with 17 bases spanning the gap. Germline V lookup: CDR1 SGHDT, CDR2 YYEEEE. The CDR3 is CASSHRDNILYEQYF. The CDR3 coding sequence is TGTGCCAGCAGCCACCGGGACAATATCCTCTACGAGCAGTACTTC.

A few counts support this clonotype. V and J are TRBV5-1 and TRBJ1-1; no clear D. CDR3 length: 15 residues. Between the trimmed V and J ends, which lost 2 bases and 13 bases, there was a span of 24 bases. In germline, CDR1 is SGHRS, CDR2 YFSETQ. The CDR3: CASSLTPGSFNPCFF. CDR3 in DNA: TGCGCCAGCAGCTTAACCCCTGGCAGTTTTAATCCTTGTTTCTTT.

This clonotype appeared a few times. The genes are TRBV6-2 or TRBV6-3 and TRBJ2-2; 9 bases align to TRBD2. Trimming removed 2 bases from V and 6 bases from J; junction bases left unmatched: 13. The CDR3 is 18 amino acids. The germline V gene encodes CDR1 MNHEY and CDR2 SVGEGT. CDR3 in DNA: TGTGCCAGCAGTTACCCACTTCTTGCGGGGGGGCGTCCCGGGGAGCTGTTTTTT. As protein: CASSYPLLAGGRPGELFF.